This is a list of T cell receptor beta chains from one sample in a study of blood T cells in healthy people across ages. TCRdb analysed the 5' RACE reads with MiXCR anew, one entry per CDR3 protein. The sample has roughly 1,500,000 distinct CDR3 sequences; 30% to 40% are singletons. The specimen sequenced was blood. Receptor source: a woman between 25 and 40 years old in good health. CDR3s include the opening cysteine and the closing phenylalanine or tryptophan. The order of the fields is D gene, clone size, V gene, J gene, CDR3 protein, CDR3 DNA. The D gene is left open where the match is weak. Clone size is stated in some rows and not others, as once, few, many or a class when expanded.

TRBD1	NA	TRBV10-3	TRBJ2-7	CAVSEPLWTGGPLEQYF	TGTGCCGTCAGTGAGCCCTTATGGACAGGGGGTCCACTCGAGCAGTACTTC
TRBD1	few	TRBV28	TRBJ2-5	CASSLGQGSQYF	TGTGCCAGCAGTCTCGGACAGGGGAGCCAGTACTTC
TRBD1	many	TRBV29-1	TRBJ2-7	CSVLGGQGQYSSYEQYF	TGCAGCGTTTTGGGGGGACAGGGGCAATATAGCTCCTACGAGCAGTACTTC
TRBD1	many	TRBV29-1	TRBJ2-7	CSVAQGVNYEQYF	TGCAGCGTTGCGCAGGGGGTCAACTACGAGCAGTACTTC
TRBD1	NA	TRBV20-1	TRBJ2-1	CSALPGTGGSYNEQFF	TGCAGTGCTTTACCCGGGACAGGGGGCTCCTACAATGAGCAGTTCTTC
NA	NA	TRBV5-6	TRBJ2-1	CASSQTLSSYNEQFF	TGTGCCAGCAGCCAGACCCTGAGCTCCTACAATGAGCAGTTCTTC
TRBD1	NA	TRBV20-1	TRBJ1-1	CGAEGQGAGTEAFF	TGCGGTGCGGAAGGACAGGGGGCCGGCACTGAAGCTTTCTTT
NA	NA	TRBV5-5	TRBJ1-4	CASSLEGQSNEKLFF	TGTGCCAGCAGCTTGGAAGGACAGTCTAATGAAAAACTGTTTTTT
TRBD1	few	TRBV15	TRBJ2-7	CATSRAGTGGNEQYF	TGTGCCACCAGCCGGGCCGGGACAGGGGGCAACGAGCAGTACTTC
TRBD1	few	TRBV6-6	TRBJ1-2	CASSYGGTGDGYTF	TGTGCCAGCAGTTACGGCGGGACAGGGGATGGCTACACCTTC
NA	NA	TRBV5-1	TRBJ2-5	CASSSQAQETQYF	TGCGCCAGCAGCTCACAGGCGCAAGAGACCCAGTACTTC
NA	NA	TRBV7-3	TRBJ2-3	CASSLRQVGDTQYF	TGTGCCAGCAGCTTACGGCAGGTTGGAGATACGCAGTATTTT
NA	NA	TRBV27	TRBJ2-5	CASSPGRWETQYF	TGTGCCAGCAGCCCGGGTCGGTGGGAGACCCAGTACTTC
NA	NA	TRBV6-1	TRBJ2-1	CASSQSWDPGRNEQFF	TGTGCCAGCAGCCAGAGTTGGGACCCCGGGCGAAATGAGCAGTTCTTC
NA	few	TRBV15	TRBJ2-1	CATSRERGPFYNEQFF	TGTGCCACCAGCAGAGAAAGAGGACCCTTTTACAATGAGCAGTTCTTC
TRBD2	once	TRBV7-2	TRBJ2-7	CASSLAGEYKQYF	TGTGCCAGCAGTCTAGCGGGTGAATACAAGCAGTACTTC
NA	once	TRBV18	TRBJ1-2	CASSPPTESYGYTF	TGTGCCAGCTCACCACCGACGGAATCTTATGGCTACACCTTC
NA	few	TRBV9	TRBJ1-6	CASSVAQGGSPLHF	TGTGCCAGCAGCGTAGCTCAGGGCGGTTCACCCCTCCACTTT
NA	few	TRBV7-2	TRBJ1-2	CASSLFSRNYGYTF	TGTGCCAGCAGCTTATTTTCGCGTAACTATGGCTACACCTTC
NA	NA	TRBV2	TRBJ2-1	CASSRIQYNEQFF	TGTGCCAGCAGTCGGATACAGTACAATGAGCAGTTCTTC
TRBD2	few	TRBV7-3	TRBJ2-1	CASSLTESRGRNNEQFF	TGTGCCAGCAGCTTAACGGAGTCGCGCGGGAGGAACAATGAGCAGTTCTTC
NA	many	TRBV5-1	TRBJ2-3	CASSLDGDTQYF	TGTGCCAGCAGCCTCGACGGCGACACGCAGTATTTT
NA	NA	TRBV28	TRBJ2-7	CASREAGPPYEQYF	TGTGCCAGCAGGGAAGCGGGTCCCCCCTACGAGCAGTACTTC
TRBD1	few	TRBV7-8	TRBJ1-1	CASSPGQAPNTEAFF	TGTGCCAGCAGCCCGGGACAGGCGCCGAACACTGAAGCTTTCTTT
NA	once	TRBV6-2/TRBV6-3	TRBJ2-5	CASSYPEGGQETQYF	TGTGCCAGCAGTTACCCAGAGGGGGGGCAAGAGACCCAGTACTTC
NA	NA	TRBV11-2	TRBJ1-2	CASSLDPAPRYYGYTF	TGTGCCAGCAGCTTAGATCCTGCTCCTAGGTACTATGGCTACACCTTC
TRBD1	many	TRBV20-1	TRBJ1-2	CSARTGQNYGYTF	TGCAGTGCTAGGACAGGGCAAAACTATGGCTACACCTTC
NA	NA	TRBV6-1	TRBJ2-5	CASSEEWTTPYF	TGTGCCAGCAGTGAAGAGTGGACTACCCCGTACTTC
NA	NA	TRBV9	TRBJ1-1	CASSATGRLITEAFF	TGTGCCAGCAGCGCCACCGGGAGACTCATCACTGAAGCTTTCTTT
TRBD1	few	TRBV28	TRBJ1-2	CASSLNRGGYGYTF	TGTGCCAGCAGTCTGAACAGGGGTGGCTATGGCTACACCTTC
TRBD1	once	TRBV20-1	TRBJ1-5	CSVSPSALDRQGTGRNQPQHF	TGCAGTGTTAGCCCCTCCGCCCTGGACAGACAGGGCACCGGACGCAATCAGCCCCAGCATTTT
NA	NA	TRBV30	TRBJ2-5	CAWALVNSPQYF	TGTGCCTGGGCTCTAGTAAACTCCCCGCAGTACTTC
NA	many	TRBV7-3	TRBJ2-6	CASSLKPVGANVLTF	TGTGCCAGCAGCTTAAAACCAGTCGGGGCCAACGTCCTGACTTTC
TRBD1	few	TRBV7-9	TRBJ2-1	CASAQGQGDNEQFF	TGTGCTAGCGCTCAGGGACAGGGGGACAATGAGCAGTTCTTC
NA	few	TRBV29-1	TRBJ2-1	CSSDSYNEQFF	TGCAGCTCGGACTCCTACAATGAGCAGTTCTTC
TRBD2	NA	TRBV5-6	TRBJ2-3	CASRETRLAELTDTQYF	TGTGCCAGCCGCGAAACTAGACTAGCGGAACTCACAGATACGCAGTATTTT
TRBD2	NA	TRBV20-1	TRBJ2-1	CSARLAGRVHNEQFF	TGCAGTGCCCGACTAGCGGGGAGGGTCCACAATGAGCAGTTCTTC
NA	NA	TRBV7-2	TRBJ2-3	CAKLEGGYLTDTQYF	TGTGCCAAGCTGGAGGGGGGATACCTCACAGATACGCAGTATTTT
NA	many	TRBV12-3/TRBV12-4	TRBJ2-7	CASSPDRSSYEQYF	TGTGCCAGCAGTCCCGACAGGAGCTCCTACGAGCAGTACTTC
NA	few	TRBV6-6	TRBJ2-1	CASSRKGGPYNEQFF	TGTGCCAGCAGCCGAAAGGGGGGGCCCTACAATGAGCAGTTCTTC
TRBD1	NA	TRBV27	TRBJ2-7	CASSLLGTGSEGVYEQYF	TGTGCCAGCAGTTTATTAGGGACAGGGAGTGAAGGGGTGTATGAGCAGTACTTC
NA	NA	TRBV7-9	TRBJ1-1	CASMPTEAFF	TGTGCCAGCATGCCCACAGAAGCTTTCTTT
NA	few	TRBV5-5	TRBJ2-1	CASSYPVEPFSSYNEQFF	TGTGCCAGCAGCTACCCGGTGGAGCCCTTTAGCTCCTACAATGAGCAGTTCTTC
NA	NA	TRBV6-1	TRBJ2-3	CASSDNISSSTQYF	TGTGCCAGCAGTGACAACATAAGTTCCAGTACGCAGTATTTT
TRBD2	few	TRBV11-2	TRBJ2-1	CASRAGIAGDPWQFF	TGTGCCAGCAGGGCCGGTATAGCGGGAGACCCTTGGCAGTTCTTC
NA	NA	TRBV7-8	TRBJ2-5	CASSFSAGAWVGETQYF	TGTGCCAGCAGCTTTTCCGCCGGGGCTTGGGTGGGAGAGACCCAGTACTTC
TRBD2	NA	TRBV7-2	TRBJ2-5	CASSLNSGGLRETQYF	TGTGCCAGCAGCTTAAACAGCGGGGGACTCCGGGAGACCCAGTACTTC
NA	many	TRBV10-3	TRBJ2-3	CAISEGGSTDTQYF	TGTGCCATCAGTGAGGGGGGGAGCACAGATACGCAGTATTTT
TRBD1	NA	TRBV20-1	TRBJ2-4	CSARATGGGNYGQYF	TGCAGTGCTAGAGCGACAGGGGGCGGGAACTACGGGCAGTACTTC
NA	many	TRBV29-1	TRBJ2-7	CSARDEGGFYEQYF	TGCAGCGCACGGGATGAGGGGGGGTTCTACGAGCAGTACTTC
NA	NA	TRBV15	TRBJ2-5	CATANVWGARRETQYF	TGTGCCACCGCAAATGTATGGGGGGCGAGGAGAGAGACCCAGTACTTC
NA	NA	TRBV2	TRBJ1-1	CASTWEDTEAFF	TGTGCCAGCACCTGGGAGGACACTGAAGCTTTCTTT
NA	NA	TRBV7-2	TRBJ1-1	CASSLVGRVNTGAFF	TGTGCCAGCAGCTTAGTAGGCAGGGTGAACACTGGAGCTTTCTTT
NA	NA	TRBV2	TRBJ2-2	CASSEASASGSKPGELFF	TGTGCCAGCAGTGAAGCCTCCGCCTCGGGTTCAAAACCGGGGGAGCTGTTTTTT
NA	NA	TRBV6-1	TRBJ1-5	CASSERGNDQPQHF	TGTGCCAGCAGTGAAAGGGGAAACGATCAGCCCCAGCATTTT
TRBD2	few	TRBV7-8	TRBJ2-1	CASSYYRRTSDSYNEQFF	TGTGCCAGCAGCTACTACCGACGGACTAGCGATTCCTACAATGAGCAGTTCTTC
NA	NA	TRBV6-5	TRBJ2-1	CASTDSGGLNEQCF	TGTGCCAGCACCGACTCTGGGGGTTTGAATGAGCAGTGCTTC
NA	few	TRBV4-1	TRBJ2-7	CASSPANSQGSEQYF	TGCGCCAGCAGCCCGGCGAACTCCCAGGGTTCCGAGCAGTACTTC
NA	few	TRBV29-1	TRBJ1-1	CSVVSGVAEAFF	TGCAGCGTTGTGTCAGGGGTTGCTGAAGCTTTCTTT
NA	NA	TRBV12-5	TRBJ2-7	CASGLAPGTSYEQYF	TGTGCTAGTGGTTTGGCCCCCGGGACCTCCTACGAGCAGTACTTC